This TCR beta chain was sequenced during a study of EBV T-cell therapy then PD-1 blockade in nasopharyngeal carcinoma (dated by TCRdb to about 2021). In the case of this clone: The antigen this receptor binds is unknown. No base qualities exist here, and no much larger clone lies one base off it.

The Qiagen DNeasy Kit was used to extract genomic DNA from the sorted cells. Deep sequencing of the TCR beta chain was done on the immunoSEQ platform. In the original analysis: The immunoSEQ Analyzer software was used to analyze the repertoire data. The clones in this table, taken by TCRdb from immuneACCESS, are in-frame only. Not every clone is retained; where verified, under half of the shortfall comes from an unresolved V gene, and the cause of the rest is unknown. D and trimming were read from the DNA, whereas the V and J calls and clone size are those reported in that table. The sample has roughly 20,000 clones on record, almost 85% of them singletons. The biggest ten clones account for around a third of the sample. Sequences SGHVS (CDR1) and FNYEAQ (CDR2) are obtained from the germline V gene. V is cut by 1 base and J by 4 bases, and the space between the germline ends is 10 bases. The cysteine opens and the phenylalanine closes a CDR3 of 15 amino acids. The only DNA kept is the CDR3, 45 bases in frame from the first base.

The sample's treatment or condition label, in plain terms: AdE1-LMPpoly-expanded autologous EBV-specific T-cell therapy followed by anti-PD-1 nivolumab. The receptor comes from a man aged 40-55 years with nasopharyngeal carcinoma. This chain is built from TRBV7-6 and TRBJ2-2; the D gene is not confidently resolved. Source: CD8+ T cells from blood, taken around day 35 from a patient whose treatment included autologous EBV-specific T cells and nivolumab. The DNA reads as follows: TGTGCCAGCAGCTTAGAGATGGAACCCACCGGGGAGCTGTTTTTT. Its amino acids are CASSLEMEPTGELFF.